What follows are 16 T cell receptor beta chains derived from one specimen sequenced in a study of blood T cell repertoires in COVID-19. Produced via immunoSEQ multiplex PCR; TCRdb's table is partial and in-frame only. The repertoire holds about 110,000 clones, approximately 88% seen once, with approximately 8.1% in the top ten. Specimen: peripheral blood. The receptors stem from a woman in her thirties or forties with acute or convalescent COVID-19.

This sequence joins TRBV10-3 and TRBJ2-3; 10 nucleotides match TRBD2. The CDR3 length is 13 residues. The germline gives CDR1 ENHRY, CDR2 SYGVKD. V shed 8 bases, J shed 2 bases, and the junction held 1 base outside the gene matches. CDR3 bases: TGTGCCATCGGGACTAGCGCCACAGATACGCAGTATTTT. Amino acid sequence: CAIGTSATDTQYF.

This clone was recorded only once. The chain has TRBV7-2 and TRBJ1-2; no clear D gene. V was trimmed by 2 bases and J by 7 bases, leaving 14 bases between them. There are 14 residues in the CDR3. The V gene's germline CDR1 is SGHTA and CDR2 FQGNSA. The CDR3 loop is CASSLSTGGVGYTF. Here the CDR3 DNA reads TGTGCCAGCAGCTTAAGCACGGGAGGAGTTGGCTACACCTTC.

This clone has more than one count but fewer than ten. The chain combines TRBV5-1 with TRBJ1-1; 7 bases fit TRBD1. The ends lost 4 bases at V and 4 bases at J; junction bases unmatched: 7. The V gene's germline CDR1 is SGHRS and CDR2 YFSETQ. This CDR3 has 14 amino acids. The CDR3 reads CASSTNQGGTEAFF. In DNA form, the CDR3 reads TGCGCCAGCAGCACCAATCAGGGGGGCACTGAAGCTTTCTTT.

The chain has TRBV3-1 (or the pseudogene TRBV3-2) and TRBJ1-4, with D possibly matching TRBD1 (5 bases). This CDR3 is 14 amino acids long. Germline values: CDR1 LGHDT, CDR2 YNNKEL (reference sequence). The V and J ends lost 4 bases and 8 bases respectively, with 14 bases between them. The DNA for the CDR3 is TGTGCCAGCAGCCTGCCGAATGGGGGGGAAAAACTGTTTTTT. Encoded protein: CASSLPNGGEKLFF.

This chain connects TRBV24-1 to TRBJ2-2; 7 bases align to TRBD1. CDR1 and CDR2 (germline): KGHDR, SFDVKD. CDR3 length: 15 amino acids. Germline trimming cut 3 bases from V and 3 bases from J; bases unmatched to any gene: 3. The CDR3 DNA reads TGTGCCACCAGTGATACAGGGACAGACACCGGGGAGCTGTTTTTT. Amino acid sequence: CATSDTGTDTGELFF.

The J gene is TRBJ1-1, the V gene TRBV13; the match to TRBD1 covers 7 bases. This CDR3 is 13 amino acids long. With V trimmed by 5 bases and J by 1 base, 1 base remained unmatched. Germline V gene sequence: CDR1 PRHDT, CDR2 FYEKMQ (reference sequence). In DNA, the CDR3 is TGTGCCAGCAGCGGGGACAGGAACACTGAAGCTTTCTTT. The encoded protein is CASSGDRNTEAFF.

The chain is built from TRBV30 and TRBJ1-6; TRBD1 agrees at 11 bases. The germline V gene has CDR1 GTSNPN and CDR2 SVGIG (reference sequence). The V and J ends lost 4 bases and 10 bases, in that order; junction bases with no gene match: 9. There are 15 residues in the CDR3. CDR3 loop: CAWTSKGQGESPLHF. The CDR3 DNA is TGTGCCTGGACCTCGAAGGGACAGGGGGAGTCACCCCTCCACTTT.

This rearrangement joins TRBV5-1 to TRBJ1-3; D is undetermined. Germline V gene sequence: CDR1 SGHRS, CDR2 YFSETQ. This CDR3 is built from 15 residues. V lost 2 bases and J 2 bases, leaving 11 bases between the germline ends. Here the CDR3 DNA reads TGCGCCAGCAGCTTACTATTCGCTCCTGGAAACACCATATATTTT. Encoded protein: CASSLLFAPGNTIYF.

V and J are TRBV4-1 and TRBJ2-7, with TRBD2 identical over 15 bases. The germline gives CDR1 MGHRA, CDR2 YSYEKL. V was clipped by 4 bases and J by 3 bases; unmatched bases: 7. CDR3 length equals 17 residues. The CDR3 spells CASSPGLAGGSVYEQYF. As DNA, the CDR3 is TGCGCCAGCAGCCCTGGACTAGCGGGGGGGTCGGTCTACGAGCAGTACTTC.

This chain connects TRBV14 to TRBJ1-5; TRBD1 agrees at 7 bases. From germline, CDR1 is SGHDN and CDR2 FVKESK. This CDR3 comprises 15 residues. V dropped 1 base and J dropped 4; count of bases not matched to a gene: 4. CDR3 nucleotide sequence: TGTGCCAGCAGCCAAGGTCAGGGGGTAAATCAGCCCCAGCATTTT. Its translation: CASSQGQGVNQPQHF.

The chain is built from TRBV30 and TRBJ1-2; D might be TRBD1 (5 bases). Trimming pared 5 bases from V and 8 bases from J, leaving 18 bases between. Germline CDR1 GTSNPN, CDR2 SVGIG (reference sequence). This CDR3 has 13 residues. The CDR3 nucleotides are TGTGCCTGGGGACGTGGGACTTTTGAAGGCTACACCTTC. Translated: CAWGRGTFEGYTF.

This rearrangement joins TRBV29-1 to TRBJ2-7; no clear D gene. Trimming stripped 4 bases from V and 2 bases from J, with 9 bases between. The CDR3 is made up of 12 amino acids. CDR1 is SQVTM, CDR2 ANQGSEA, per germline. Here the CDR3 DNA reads TGCAGCGTTGCGAACAGTGCCTACGAGCAGTACTTC. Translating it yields CSVANSAYEQYF.

The CDR3 sequence is CASISGTGSGNTIYF. In nucleotides, the CDR3 is TGTGCCAGCATCTCCGGGACAGGGTCAGGAAACACCATATATTTT. The chain uses TRBV28 and TRBJ1-3; 9 bases fit TRBD1. Trimming at V came to 7 bases and at J to 4 bases, leaving 8 bases not matched to a gene. Per germline, CDR1 MDHEN and CDR2 SYDVKM. The CDR3 totals 15 residues.

CDR3 protein: CASRHPSETQYF. The CDR3 bases are TGCGCCAGCAGACATCCTTCAGAGACCCAGTACTTC. This chain links TRBV5-1 with TRBJ2-5; no clear D gene. This CDR3 region has 12 residues. V was trimmed by 5 bases and J by 4 bases, leaving 9 bases between them. Germline V gene sequence: CDR1 SGHRS, CDR2 YFSETQ.

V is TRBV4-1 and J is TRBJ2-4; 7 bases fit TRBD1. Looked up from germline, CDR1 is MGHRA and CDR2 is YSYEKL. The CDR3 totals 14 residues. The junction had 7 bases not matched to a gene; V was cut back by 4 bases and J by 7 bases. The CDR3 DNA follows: TGCGCCAGCAGCCGGGAACAGGGGCCGAACATTCAGTACTTC. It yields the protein CASSREQGPNIQYF.

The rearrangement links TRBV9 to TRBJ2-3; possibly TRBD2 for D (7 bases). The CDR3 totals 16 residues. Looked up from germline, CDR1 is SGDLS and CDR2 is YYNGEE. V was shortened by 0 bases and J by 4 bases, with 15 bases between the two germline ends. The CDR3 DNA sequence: TGTGCCAGCAGCGTAGTGGGGGGGCGAAGCGCAGATACGCAGTATTTT. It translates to CASSVVGGRSADTQYF.